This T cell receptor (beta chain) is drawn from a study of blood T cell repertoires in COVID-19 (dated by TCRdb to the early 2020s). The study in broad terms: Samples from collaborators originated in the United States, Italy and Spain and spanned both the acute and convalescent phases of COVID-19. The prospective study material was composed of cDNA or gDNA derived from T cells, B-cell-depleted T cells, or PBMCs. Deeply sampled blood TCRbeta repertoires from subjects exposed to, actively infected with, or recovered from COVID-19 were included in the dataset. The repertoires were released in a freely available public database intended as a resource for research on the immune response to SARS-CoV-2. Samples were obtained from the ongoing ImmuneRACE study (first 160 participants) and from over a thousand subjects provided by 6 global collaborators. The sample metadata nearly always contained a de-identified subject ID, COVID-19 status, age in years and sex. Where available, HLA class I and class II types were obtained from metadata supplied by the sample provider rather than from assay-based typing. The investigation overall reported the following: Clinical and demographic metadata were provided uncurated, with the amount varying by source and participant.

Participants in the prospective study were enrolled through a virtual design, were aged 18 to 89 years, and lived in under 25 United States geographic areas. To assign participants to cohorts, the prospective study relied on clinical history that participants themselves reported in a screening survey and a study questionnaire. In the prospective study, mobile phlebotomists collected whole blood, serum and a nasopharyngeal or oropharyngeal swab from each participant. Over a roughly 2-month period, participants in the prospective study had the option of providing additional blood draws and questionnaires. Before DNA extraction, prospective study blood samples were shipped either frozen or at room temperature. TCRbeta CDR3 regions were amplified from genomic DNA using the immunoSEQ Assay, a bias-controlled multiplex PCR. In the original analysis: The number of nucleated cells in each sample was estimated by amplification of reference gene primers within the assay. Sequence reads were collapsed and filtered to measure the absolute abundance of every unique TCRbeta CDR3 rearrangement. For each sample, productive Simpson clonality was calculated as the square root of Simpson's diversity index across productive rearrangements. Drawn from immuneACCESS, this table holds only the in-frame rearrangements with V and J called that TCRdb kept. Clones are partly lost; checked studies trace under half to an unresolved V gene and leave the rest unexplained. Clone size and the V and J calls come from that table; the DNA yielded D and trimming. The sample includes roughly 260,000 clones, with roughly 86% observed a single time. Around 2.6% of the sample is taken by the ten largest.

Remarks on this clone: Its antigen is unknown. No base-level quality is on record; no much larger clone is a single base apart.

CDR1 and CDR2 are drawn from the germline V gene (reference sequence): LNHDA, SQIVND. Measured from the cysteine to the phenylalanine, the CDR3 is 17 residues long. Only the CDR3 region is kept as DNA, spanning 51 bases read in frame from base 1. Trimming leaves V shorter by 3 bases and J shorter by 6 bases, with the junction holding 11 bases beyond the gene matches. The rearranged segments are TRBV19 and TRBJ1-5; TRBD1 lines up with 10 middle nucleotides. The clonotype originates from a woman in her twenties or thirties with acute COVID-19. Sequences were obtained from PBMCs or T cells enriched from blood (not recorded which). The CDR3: CASSIGGGQGRFQPQHF. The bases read TGTGCCAGTAGTATCGGCGGGGGACAGGGGCGATTTCAGCCCCAGCATTTT.